Reported below is one T cell receptor beta chain. Its target is not known. TRB rearrangements were amplified by multiplex PCR with BIOMED2 TRB-A/B primers. TCRdb itself ran the multiplex PCR reads through MiXCR, one entry per CDR3 protein. The sample shows more than 13,000 distinct CDR3 sequences, about 28% of them seen only once. From blood, roughly 220-550 ng of genomic DNA served as TRB template. These data belong to a study of T and B cells in COVID-19 patients. Study-wide points: Sorted SARS-CoV-2-responsive or tetramer+ T cells and CD4+, regulatory and CD8+ subsets were not yet sequenced. At recovery TRB diversity and richness exceeded healthy donors, after highly clonal active COVID-19 repertoires. Patients with COVID-19 reportedly showed strongly skewed T cell receptor beta variable and joining gene usage.

The CDR3 covers 14 residues. The germline CDR1 and CDR2 sequences are MNHEY and SMNVEV (reference sequence). V trimming: 6 bases; J trimming: 7 bases; junction bases outside the gene matches: 7. Sequenced material: blood. The rearrangement joins TRBV27 to TRBJ2-1; TRBD1 aligns across 9 bases. This receptor was taken from a human donor who had recovered from COVID-19. DNA for the CDR3: TGTGCCAGCAGCCAGGACAGGGGCAAGAATGAGCAGTTCTTC. This encodes CASSQDRGKNEQFF.